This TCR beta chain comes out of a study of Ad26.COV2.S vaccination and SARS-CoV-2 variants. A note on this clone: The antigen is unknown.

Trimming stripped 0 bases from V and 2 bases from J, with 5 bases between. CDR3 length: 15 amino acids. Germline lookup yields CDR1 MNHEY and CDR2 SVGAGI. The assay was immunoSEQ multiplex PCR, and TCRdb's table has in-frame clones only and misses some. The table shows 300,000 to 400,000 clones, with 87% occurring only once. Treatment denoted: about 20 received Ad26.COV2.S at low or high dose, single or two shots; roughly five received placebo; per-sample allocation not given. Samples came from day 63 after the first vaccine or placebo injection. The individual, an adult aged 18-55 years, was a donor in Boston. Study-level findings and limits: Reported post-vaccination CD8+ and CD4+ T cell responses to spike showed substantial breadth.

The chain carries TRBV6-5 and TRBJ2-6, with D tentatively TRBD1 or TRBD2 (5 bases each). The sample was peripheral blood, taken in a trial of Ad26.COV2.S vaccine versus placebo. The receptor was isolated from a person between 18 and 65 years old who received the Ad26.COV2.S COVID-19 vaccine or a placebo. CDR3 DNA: TGTGCCAGCAGTTACTCGGGACCTGGGGCCAACGTCCTGACTTTC. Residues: CASSYSGPGANVLTF.